The 28 T cell receptor beta chains presented below share a single source sample, sequenced in a study of shared clonotypes between healthy human individuals (dated by TCRdb to between 2020 and 2021). The method was the immunoSEQ multiplex PCR assay. What TCRdb holds here is the immuneACCESS table cut down to in-frame rearrangements. Part of the clones is not present; checked against another copy, under half of the missing clones reflect an unresolved V gene, and the others are unexplained. This sample holds approximately 2.5 million clones; 93% were observed only once. Together, the top ten hold about 0.38% of the sample. The sequenced sample was naive CD4+ T cells from PBMCs. The cell subset or site label, as the study defines it: CD45RA+ positively selected. All receptors come from a young man in good health. Some clones in this sample may be carry-over from other donors' samples.

The chain recombines TRBV7-9 with TRBJ2-1; D is unresolved. The CDR3 is made up of 16 amino acids. The V end was cut by 5 bases, the J end by 2 bases, with 16 bases between. Germline-derived CDR1 and CDR2 are SEHNR and FQNEAQ (reference sequence). In DNA, the CDR3 is TGTGCCAGCAGCCCATGGATAGAGGTCCCCTACAATGAGCAGTTCTTC. Translating it yields CASSPWIEVPYNEQFF.

Here the CDR3 reads CASGGPNYGYTF. The CDR3 bases are TGTGCCAGCGGGGGGCCGAACTATGGCTACACCTTC. The genes are TRBV6-5 and TRBJ1-2, with a possible D match to TRBD1 (6 bases). The CDR3 covers 12 residues. CDR1 and CDR2 from the germline V gene are MNHEY and SVGAGI. V dropped 8 bases and J dropped 2 bases, with 9 bases sitting between them.

This clone was seen once. At one boundary the junction diverges from the germline segment, which might be a read error. This chain connects TRBV28 to TRBJ2-7; 12 bases agree with TRBD2. There are 15 residues in the CDR3. Per germline, CDR1 MDHEN and CDR2 SYDVKM. The CDR3 loop reads CVSSPGTSGRYEQYF. Here the CDR3 DNA reads TGTGTCAGCAGCCCGGGGACTAGCGGGCGCTACGAGCAGTACTTC.

The rearrangement uses TRBV7-9 and TRBJ1-6; 7 positions agree with TRBD1. CDR1 and CDR2 (germline): SEHNR, FQNEAQ (reference sequence). V dropped 0 bases and J dropped 9; count of bases not matched to a gene: 5. The CDR3 is made up of 15 amino acids. The CDR3, as DNA: TGTGCCAGCAGCTTAGCCCCGGGACAGACTTCACCCCTCCACTTT. It specifies CASSLAPGQTSPLHF.

The chain combines TRBV25-1 with TRBJ2-7; D may match TRBD1 or TRBD2 (5 bases each). Looked up from germline, CDR1 is MGHDK and CDR2 is SYGVNS. The V end was cut by 1 base, the J end by 0 bases, with 7 bases between. The CDR3 is made up of 14 amino acids. The CDR3, as DNA: TGTGCCAGCAGTGAATCTGGGGGCTCCTACGAGCAGTACTTC. Translated: CASSESGGSYEQYF.

This chain uses TRBV6-5 with TRBJ1-3, with D possibly TRBD1 on 5 matching bases. The germline gives CDR1 MNHEY, CDR2 SVGAGI. The CDR3 is 15 residues long. Trimming stripped 0 bases from V and 6 bases from J, with 12 bases between. CDR3 residues: CASSYSSGLQNTIYF. Here the CDR3 DNA reads TGTGCCAGCAGTTACTCGTCAGGGTTGCAAAACACCATATATTTT.

The CDR3 loop reads CASSLVRDDTEAFF. The CDR3 nucleotides read TGTGCCAGCAGCTTGGTTAGGGATGACACTGAAGCTTTCTTT. The chain couples TRBV5-4 to TRBJ1-1; D gene unclear. V lost 0 bases, J lost 3 bases, and 9 bases lay in between. Germline CDR1 SGHNT, CDR2 YYREEE (reference sequence). This CDR3 contains 14 residues.

The chain employs TRBV5-4 and TRBJ2-2; 9 nucleotides match TRBD1. The CDR3 runs 16 residues. In germline, CDR1 is SGHNT, CDR2 YYREEE (reference sequence). V lost 4 bases, J lost 4 bases, and 8 bases stayed unmatched. In nucleotides, the CDR3 is TGTGCCAGCAGCCAAGGGCGACAGGGGGGCACCGGGGAGCTGTTTTTT. Translation gives CASSQGRQGGTGELFF.

As regards this clone: The same CDR3 is also encoded by other DNA sequences in this sample. This chain joins TRBV9 and TRBJ2-2; 7 bases match TRBD2. J lost 1 base, V lost 0 bases, and 3 bases had no gene match. The CDR3 runs to 16 residues. CDR1 and CDR2 (germline): SGDLS, YYNGEE. The CDR3 DNA sequence: TGTGCCAGCAGCGTAGGGCTAGCGGTGAACACCGGGGAGCTGTTTTTT. It is translated as CASSVGLAVNTGELFF.

Written as DNA, the CDR3 is TGTGCCAGCAGCGCGGGGACTTCCTCCATACGGGAGCTGTTTTTT. Translated: CASSAGTSSIRELFF. The V call is TRBV9, the J call TRBJ2-2, with D possibly matching TRBD2 (6 bases). Trimming took off 3 bases at V and 9 bases at J, with 18 bases between the two ends. CDR3 length equals 15 residues. Germline CDR1 SGDLS, CDR2 YYNGEE.

In its sample, this clone was seen once. This chain uses TRBV2 with TRBJ1-4; D is ambiguous. The CDR3 contains 16 residues. The ends were cut back, 6 bases at V and 3 bases at J, with 17 bases in the middle. Per germline, CDR1 SNHLY and CDR2 FYNNEI. The CDR3 here is CASRAIGSGANEKLFF. In DNA, the CDR3 is TGTGCCAGCAGGGCTATAGGGTCGGGAGCTAATGAAAAACTGTTTTTT. Full variable domain (outside the CDR3, taken from reference TRBV2 and TRBJ1-4): EPEVTQTPSHQVTQMGQEVILRCVPISNHLYFYWYRQILGQKVEFLVSFYNNEISEKSEIFDDQFSVERPDGSNFTLKIRSTKLEDSAMYFCASRAIGSGANEKLFFGSGTQLSVL.

V is TRBV11-2 and J is TRBJ2-1, with 13 nucleotides matching TRBD2. V lost 5 bases, J lost 8 bases, and 6 bases stayed unmatched. The CDR3 has 15 amino acids. The V gene's germline CDR1 is SGHAT and CDR2 FQNNGV. The CDR3 sequence: CASSRGTSGIDEQFF. As DNA, the CDR3 is TGTGCCAGCAGCAGAGGGACTAGCGGGATCGATGAGCAGTTCTTC.

The CDR3 reads CASSLSGRHYEQYF. Written as DNA, the CDR3 is TGTGCCAGCAGTTTAAGCGGGAGGCACTACGAGCAGTACTTC. This sequence joins TRBV28 and TRBJ2-7; the match to TRBD2 covers 9 bases. Trimming took 2 bases from V and 3 from J; bases not matched to a gene: 2. Germline CDR1 and CDR2: MDHEN and SYDVKM. The CDR3 sequence is 14 residues long. Using reference TRBV28 and TRBJ2-7 for the parts outside the CDR3, the full variable domain is DVKVTQSSRYLVKRTGEKVFLECVQDMDHENMFWYRQDPGLGLRLIYFSYDVKMKEKGDIPEGYSVSREKKERFSLILESASTNQTSMYLCASSLSGRHYEQYFGPGTRLTVT.

CDR3 in amino acids: CASSQRGQYNEQFF. DNA for the CDR3: TGTGCCAGCAGCCAGAGAGGACAGTACAATGAGCAGTTCTTC. This chain connects TRBV7-3 to TRBJ2-1; D might be TRBD1 (6 bases). V was shortened by 5 bases and J by 4 bases, with 12 bases between the two germline ends. CDR3 length equals 14 residues. The germline gives CDR1 SGHTA, CDR2 FQGTGA.

A remark on this clone: This specimen includes other DNA sequences encoding the same CDR3. The chain combines TRBV6-5 with TRBJ1-1; unclear D gene. The CDR3 runs 15 residues. V lost 0 bases and J 2 bases, leaving 10 bases between the germline ends. Germline loops: CDR1 MNHEY, CDR2 SVGAGI. This CDR3 reads CASSYSWAGNTEAFF. The CDR3 nucleotides read TGTGCCAGCAGTTACTCCTGGGCGGGTAACACTGAAGCTTTCTTT.

This chain connects TRBV14 to TRBJ2-5, with 14 bases identical to TRBD2. The CDR3 consists of 16 residues. CDR1 and CDR2 from the germline V gene are SGHDN and FVKESK. V shed 3 bases and J 4 bases; nucleotides not matched to a gene: 4. This CDR3 reads CASSHVGLAGVETQYF. CDR3 nucleotide sequence: TGTGCCAGCAGCCATGTGGGACTAGCGGGAGTAGAGACCCAGTACTTC.

The chain links TRBV5-1 to TRBJ2-1; 7 bases match TRBD2. Germline V CDR1 and CDR2: SGHRS, YFSETQ. The junction had 8 bases not matched to a gene; V was cut back by 0 bases and J by 8 bases. There are 15 residues in the CDR3. Written as DNA, the CDR3 is TGCGCCAGCAGCTTGGTTTCAGCGGGAAAGGATGAGCAGTTCTTC. Residues: CASSLVSAGKDEQFF.

The gene calls are TRBV28 and TRBJ1-6; D uncertain. V was trimmed by 6 bases and J by 5 bases, leaving 11 bases between them. The CDR3 consists of 14 residues. Germline loops: CDR1 MDHEN, CDR2 SYDVKM. DNA for the CDR3: TGTGCCAGCAGCCCACCGAGGCATAATTCACCCCTCCACTTT. This sequence encodes CASSPPRHNSPLHF.

The chain joins TRBV5-1 to TRBJ2-1; 9 bases map to TRBD2. The CDR3 has 16 residues. V was pared by 0 bases and J by 7 bases, with 8 bases of the junction left unmatched. Germline V gene data show CDR1 as SGHRS and CDR2 as YFSETQ. The CDR3 DNA is TGCGCCAGCAGCTTGGCCCCTAGCGGGATAGGGAATGAGCAGTTCTTC. Residues: CASSLAPSGIGNEQFF.

The chain uses TRBV19 and TRBJ2-3; 7 bases are a match to TRBD1. The trim removed 3 bases at V and 4 bases at J, leaving 4 bases unmatched. Germline CDR1 LNHDA, CDR2 SQIVND (reference sequence). The CDR3 spans 14 residues. The CDR3 DNA is TGTGCCAGTAGTATTGTTCAGGGGGCAGATACGCAGTATTTT. It codes for CASSIVQGADTQYF.

Concerning this clone: The identical CDR3 is also encoded by other nucleotide sequences in the sample. The chain employs TRBV9 and TRBJ2-7, with TRBD1 matching over 9 bases. Looked up from germline, CDR1 is SGDLS and CDR2 is YYNGEE. J was trimmed by 3 bases and V by 4 bases; bases with no gene match: 5. CDR3 length: 14 residues. CDR3 residues: CASSKGQGNYEQYF. The DNA of the CDR3 is TGTGCCAGCAGCAAGGGACAGGGTAACTACGAGCAGTACTTC.

For this clone: Within the sample, other DNA sequences also encode this same CDR3. The rearrangement uses TRBV6-5 and TRBJ2-3; no definite D call. Between the trimmed V and J ends, which lost 4 bases and 0 bases, there was a span of 2 bases. Germline-derived CDR1 and CDR2 are MNHEY and SVGAGI. The CDR3 is 12 residues long. CDR3 in amino acids: CASSSSTDTQYF. The CDR3 DNA reads TGTGCCAGCAGTTCAAGCACAGATACGCAGTATTTT.

The chain carries TRBV4-3 and TRBJ1-3; the D is unclear. The germline V gene has CDR1 LGHNA and CDR2 YSLEER. The CDR3 is 16 residues long. Trimming cost V 1 base and J 8 bases, with 18 bases left between them. This CDR3 reads CASSQAPNIQVDTIYF. As DNA, the CDR3 is TGCGCCAGCAGCCAAGCGCCAAATATCCAGGTGGACACCATATATTTT.

This clone was seen a few times. The chain combines TRBV2 with TRBJ2-5; D remains ambiguous. V lost 5 bases to trimming and J lost 5 bases, with 3 bases between them. In germline, CDR1 is SNHLY, CDR2 FYNNEI. The CDR3 spans 10 residues. The CDR3 region has the DNA TGTGCCAGCAGTTGGGAGACCCAGTACTTC. Its protein product is CASSWETQYF. Full variable domain (remainder filled in from reference TRBV2 and TRBJ2-5): EPEVTQTPSHQVTQMGQEVILRCVPISNHLYFYWYRQILGQKVEFLVSFYNNEISEKSEIFDDQFSVERPDGSNFTLKIRSTKLEDSAMYFCASSWETQYFGPGTRLLVL.

The gene calls are TRBV7-6 and TRBJ1-2; 7 positions agree with TRBD1. Germline V gives CDR1 SGHVS, CDR2 FNYEAQ. CDR3 size: 15 residues. V dropped 4 bases and J dropped 4; count of bases not matched to a gene: 9. The CDR3 region has the DNA TGTGCCAGCAGCTCAGACGACAGGGCCTTCTATGGCTACACCTTC. Translation: CASSSDDRAFYGYTF.

The V and J genes are TRBV7-3 and TRBJ2-1; 10 bases are shared with TRBD1. CDR3 length: 16 residues. With 3 bases clipped from V and 2 bases from J, the junction kept 4 bases outside the gene matches. Germline V gene data show CDR1 as SGHTA and CDR2 as FQGTGA. In nucleotides, the CDR3 is TGTGCCAGCAGCTTCCAAGGGACAGGGGCCTACAATGAGCAGTTCTTC. Translated, it gives CASSFQGTGAYNEQFF.

As to this clone: The junction and the germline gene differ at one end; a read error may be behind it. The CDR3 coding sequence is TGTGCCGGCAGGGAGGACAGGGAGGAGGGCTACACCTTC. Its protein product is CAGREDREEGYTF. V gene TRBV2 combines with J gene TRBJ1-2, with 8 positions matching TRBD1. This CDR3 spans 13 amino acids. Germline loops: CDR1 SNHLY, CDR2 FYNNEI.

The J gene is TRBJ1-1, the V gene TRBV9, with a possible D match to TRBD1 (5 bases). Germline V gives CDR1 SGDLS, CDR2 YYNGEE. Trimming cost V 4 bases and J 0 bases, with 16 bases left between them. CDR3 length: 16 residues. CDR3 DNA: TGTGCCAGCAGCTCCCTAGGGGCAGGGATGAACACTGAAGCTTTCTTT. Protein sequence: CASSSLGAGMNTEAFF.